Listed below are T cell receptor beta chains from one sample, sequenced in a study of shared clonotypes between healthy human individuals. Libraries were prepared by immunoSEQ multiplex PCR; TCRdb keeps only in-frame clonotypes and omits some of them. The table shows 850,000 to 1,100,000 clones, with approximately 77% occurring only once. Sequenced input: memory CD4+ T cells from PBMCs. The receptors shown here come from a man between 18 and 35 years old in good health. Some clones in this sample may be carry-over from other donors' samples. The CDR3 runs from the conserved cysteine through the conserved F or W. Fields, in order: J gene, V gene, D gene, clone size, CDR3 DNA, CDR3 protein. A D gene is named only where the DNA matches it firmly. Size values are once, few and many counts, or a class for expanded clones, and some rows have none.

TRBJ1-5	TRBV16	-	-	TGTGCCAGCAGCCAAACCCTTAATCAGCCCCAGCATTTT	CASSQTLNQPQHF
TRBJ2-5	TRBV2	TRBD1	-	TGTGCCAGCAAATTCCGGGACAGGCAAATCCAAGAGACCCAGTACTTC	CASKFRDRQIQETQYF
TRBJ1-1	TRBV7-4	TRBD1	once	TGTGCCAGCAGCTTCTCCGGGACAGGGCCGAACACTGAAGCTTTCTTT	CASSFSGTGPNTEAFF
TRBJ1-4	TRBV4-1	TRBD1	-	TGCGCCAGCAGCCAAGGTCCGACCGGGACAGGGGGGCCGGGCGAAAAACTGTTTTTT	CASSQGPTGTGGPGEKLFF
TRBJ1-1	TRBV10-3	-	-	TGTGCCATCTCCGACAGCCAATATGAAGCTTTCTTT	CAISDSQYEAFF
TRBJ2-5	TRBV5-6	TRBD2	-	TGTGCCAGCAGCTCCGCTAGCGGGACGAGAGAGACCCAGTACTTC	CASSSASGTRETQYF
TRBJ1-2	TRBV19	TRBD1	-	TGTGCCACTAAAGCAGAGCGGGACAGGGAGTACTATGGCTACACCTTC	CATKAERDREYYGYTF
TRBJ2-7	TRBV28	TRBD2	-	TGTGCCAGCAACTCGGGAGGGGGAGGCACCTACGAGCAGTACTTC	CASNSGGGGTYEQYF
TRBJ2-5	TRBV5-4	TRBD2	-	TGTGCCAGCAGCTTTAAACTAGCGGGAATTGAGACCCAGTACTTC	CASSFKLAGIETQYF
TRBJ2-6	TRBV25-1	-	-	TGTGCCAGCAGTGGGGCGGTATTTACCTCTGGGGCCAACGTCCTGACTTTC	CASSGAVFTSGANVLTF
TRBJ2-7	TRBV5-4	-	once	TGTGCCAGCAGCTTGTCTCTCAGTTACGAGCAGTACTTC	CASSLSLSYEQYF
TRBJ2-5	TRBV18	-	-	TGTGCCAGCTCACCACATGCGGGTGAGACCCAGTACTTC	CASSPHAGETQYF
TRBJ1-3	TRBV7-2	TRBD1	-	TGTGCCAGCAGCTGGACAGGGGGCCTCTCTGGAAACACCATATATTTT	CASSWTGGLSGNTIYF
TRBJ2-4	TRBV4-3	TRBD1	-	TGCGCCAGCAGCCAAGACTTCCGGCCGACAGGGCCCCTAGCCAAAAACATTCAGTACTTC	CASSQDFRPTGPLAKNIQYF
TRBJ1-4	TRBV5-4	-	once	TGTGCCAGCAGCCAATCCGGACTGGGGGAAAAACTGTTTTTT	CASSQSGLGEKLFF
TRBJ1-5	TRBV6-1	-	-	TGTGCCAGCAGTGAAGCACAGGCCAATCAGCCCCAGCATTTT	CASSEAQANQPQHF
TRBJ2-5	TRBV7-2	-	many	TGTGCCAGCAGCTTAGCAGGTCCCCGAGAGACCCAGTACTTC	CASSLAGPRETQYF
TRBJ2-7	TRBV7-9	TRBD2	-	TGTGCCAGCAGTTCAGGACTAGATTCCTACGAGCAGTACTTC	CASSSGLDSYEQYF
TRBJ1-1	TRBV5-1	-	-	TGCGCCAGCACCAACTCGGAAACTAGGAACACTGAAGCTTTCTTT	CASTNSETRNTEAFF
TRBJ2-1	TRBV9	-	-	TGTGCCAGCAGCCTACGGGTCGACAATGAGCAGTTCTTC	CASSLRVDNEQFF
TRBJ1-5	TRBV6-1	TRBD1	-	TGTGCCAGCGGACAGGAGAGCAATCAGCCCCAGCATTTT	CASGQESNQPQHF
TRBJ2-3	TRBV2	TRBD1	once	TGTGCCAGCAGTGACAGGGGGTATTGGGATACGCAGTATTTT	CASSDRGYWDTQYF
TRBJ2-7	TRBV4-1	TRBD2	-	TGCGCCAGCAGCCATAGGACTAGCGGGAGTATCGTGTCCTACGAGCAGTACTTC	CASSHRTSGSIVSYEQYF
TRBJ2-3	TRBV21-1	-	-	TGTGCCAGCAGTTTTCTGAGGGGCACAGATACGCAGTATTTT	CASSFLRGTDTQYF
TRBJ1-2	TRBV4-3	-	once	TGCGCCAGCAGCCGATCAGCTAACTATGGCTACACCTTC	CASSRSANYGYTF
TRBJ1-5	TRBV27	-	few	TGTGCCAGCAGTTCGTACAATCAGCCCCAGCATTTT	CASSSYNQPQHF
TRBJ2-7	TRBV28	-	-	TGTGCCAGCCGGGCACTAAACTCCTACGAGCAGTACTTC	CASRALNSYEQYF
TRBJ1-1	TRBV6-6	-	-	TGTGCCAGCAGTGTCCCCCGGACGGGGAACACTGAAGCTTTCTTT	CASSVPRTGNTEAFF
TRBJ1-1	TRBV7-9	-	few	TGTGCCAGCAGCTTAGGGGAACGGGTTGCTTTCTTT	CASSLGERVAFF